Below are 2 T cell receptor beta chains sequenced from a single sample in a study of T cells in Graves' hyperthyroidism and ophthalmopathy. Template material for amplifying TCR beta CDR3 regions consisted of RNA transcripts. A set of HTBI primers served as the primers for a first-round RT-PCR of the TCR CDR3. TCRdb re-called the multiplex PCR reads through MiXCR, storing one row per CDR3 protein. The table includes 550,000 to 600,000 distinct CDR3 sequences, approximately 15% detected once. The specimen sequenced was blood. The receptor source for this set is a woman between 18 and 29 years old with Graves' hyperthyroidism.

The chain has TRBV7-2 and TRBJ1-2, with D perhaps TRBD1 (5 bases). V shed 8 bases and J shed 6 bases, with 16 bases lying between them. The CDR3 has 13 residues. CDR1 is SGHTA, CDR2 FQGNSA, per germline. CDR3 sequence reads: CASGQGGFHGYTF. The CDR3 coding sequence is TGTGCCAGCGGGCAGGGAGGCTTTCATGGCTACACCTTC. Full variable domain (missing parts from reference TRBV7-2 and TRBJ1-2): GAGVSQSPSNKVTEKGKDVELRCDPISGHTALYWYRQSLGQGLEFLIYFQGNSAPDKSGLPSDRFSAERTGGSVSTLTIQRTQQEDSAVYLCASGQGGFHGYTFGSGTRLTVV.

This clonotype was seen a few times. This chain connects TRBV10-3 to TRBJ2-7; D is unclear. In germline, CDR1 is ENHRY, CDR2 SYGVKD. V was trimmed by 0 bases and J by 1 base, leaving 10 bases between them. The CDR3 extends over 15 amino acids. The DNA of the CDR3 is TGTGCCATCAGTGAGTCTCCGACTCGATCCTACGAGCAGTACTTC. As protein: CAISESPTRSYEQYF.